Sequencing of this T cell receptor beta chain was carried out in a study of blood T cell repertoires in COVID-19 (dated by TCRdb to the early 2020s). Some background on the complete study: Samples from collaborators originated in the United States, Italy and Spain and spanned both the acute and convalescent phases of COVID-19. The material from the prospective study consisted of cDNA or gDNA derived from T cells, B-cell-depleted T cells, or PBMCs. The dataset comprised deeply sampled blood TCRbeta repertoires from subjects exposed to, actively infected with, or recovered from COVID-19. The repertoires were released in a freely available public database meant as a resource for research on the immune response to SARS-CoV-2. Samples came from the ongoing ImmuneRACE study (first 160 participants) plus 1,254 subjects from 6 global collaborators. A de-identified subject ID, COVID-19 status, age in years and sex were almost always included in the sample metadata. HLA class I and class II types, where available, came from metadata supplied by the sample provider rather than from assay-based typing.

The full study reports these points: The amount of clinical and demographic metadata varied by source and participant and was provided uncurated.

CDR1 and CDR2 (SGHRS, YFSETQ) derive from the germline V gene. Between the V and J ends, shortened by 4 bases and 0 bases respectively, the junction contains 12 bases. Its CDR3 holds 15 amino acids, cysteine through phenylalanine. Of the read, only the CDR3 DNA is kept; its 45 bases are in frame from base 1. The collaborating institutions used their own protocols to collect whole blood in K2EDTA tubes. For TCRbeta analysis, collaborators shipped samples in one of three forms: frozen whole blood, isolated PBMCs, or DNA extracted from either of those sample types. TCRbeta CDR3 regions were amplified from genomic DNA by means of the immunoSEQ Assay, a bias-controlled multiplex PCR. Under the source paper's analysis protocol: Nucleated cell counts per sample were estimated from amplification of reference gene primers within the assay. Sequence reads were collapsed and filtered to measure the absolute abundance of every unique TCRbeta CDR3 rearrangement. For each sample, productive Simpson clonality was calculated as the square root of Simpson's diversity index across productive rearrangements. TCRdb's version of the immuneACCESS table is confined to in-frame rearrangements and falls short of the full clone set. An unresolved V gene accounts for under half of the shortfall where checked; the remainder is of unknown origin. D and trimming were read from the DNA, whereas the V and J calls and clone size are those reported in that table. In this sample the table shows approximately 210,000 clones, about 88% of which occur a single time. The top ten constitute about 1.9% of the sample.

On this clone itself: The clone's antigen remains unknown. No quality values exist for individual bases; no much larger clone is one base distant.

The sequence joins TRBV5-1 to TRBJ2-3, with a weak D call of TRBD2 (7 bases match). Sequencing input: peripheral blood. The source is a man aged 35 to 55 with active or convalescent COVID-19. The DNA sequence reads TGCGCCAGCAGCGTGGGAGGGGGTAGCACAGATACGCAGTATTTT. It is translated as CASSVGGGSTDTQYF.